The 2 T cell receptor beta chains in this list originate from one sample, sequenced in a study of cytomegalovirus exposure and HLA in healthy donors. Amplification used 60 Vbeta primers and 13 Jbeta primers. The repertoire was sequenced with immunoSEQ multiplex PCR; TCRdb's copy has only in-frame clones and lacks some. The sample lists roughly 100,000 clones, 13% to 15% occurring once. The source material was PBMCs. These receptor sequences come from a female donor in good health and CMV-seronegative.

The genes are TRBV6-6 and TRBJ2-7; a possible D gene is TRBD2 (5 bases). From germline, CDR1 is MNHNY and CDR2 SVGAGI (reference sequence). V was pared by 5 bases and J by 7 bases, with 15 bases between. This CDR3 is built from 13 residues. The CDR3 reads CASSILGSGEQYF. CDR3 DNA: TGTGCCAGCAGTATACTAGGGTCGGGAGAGCAGTACTTC.

The chain uses TRBV5-1 and TRBJ1-2; TRBD1 aligns across 7 bases. The junction had 10 bases not matched to a gene; V was cut back by 0 bases and J by 5 bases. This CDR3 contains 16 residues. Germline loops: CDR1 SGHRS, CDR2 YFSETQ. CDR3 protein: CASSLGTGGELYGYTF. Here the CDR3 DNA reads TGCGCCAGCAGCTTGGGGACAGGCGGAGAATTATATGGCTACACCTTC.